The clone carrying this T cell receptor beta chain was counted once. Other DNA sequences in the sample encode the same CDR3. This sample is drawn from a study of control samples from healthy donors and cancer patients. Germline values: CDR1 MDHEN, CDR2 SYDVKM. The CDR3 length is 13 residues. V was clipped by 6 bases and J by 0 bases, with 8 bases between them. Generated by immunoSEQ multiplex PCR, the TCRdb table keeps only in-frame clones and is missing some. The data show 390,000 or so clones, more than 80% seen once. The rearrangement links TRBV28 to TRBJ1-1; D uncertain. The sample was PBMCs. The sequence derives from a man aged 35 to 55 with head and neck cancer. Written as DNA, the CDR3 is TGTGCCAGCAGCCCCCACATGAACACTGAAGCTTTCTTT. It encodes CASSPHMNTEAFF.